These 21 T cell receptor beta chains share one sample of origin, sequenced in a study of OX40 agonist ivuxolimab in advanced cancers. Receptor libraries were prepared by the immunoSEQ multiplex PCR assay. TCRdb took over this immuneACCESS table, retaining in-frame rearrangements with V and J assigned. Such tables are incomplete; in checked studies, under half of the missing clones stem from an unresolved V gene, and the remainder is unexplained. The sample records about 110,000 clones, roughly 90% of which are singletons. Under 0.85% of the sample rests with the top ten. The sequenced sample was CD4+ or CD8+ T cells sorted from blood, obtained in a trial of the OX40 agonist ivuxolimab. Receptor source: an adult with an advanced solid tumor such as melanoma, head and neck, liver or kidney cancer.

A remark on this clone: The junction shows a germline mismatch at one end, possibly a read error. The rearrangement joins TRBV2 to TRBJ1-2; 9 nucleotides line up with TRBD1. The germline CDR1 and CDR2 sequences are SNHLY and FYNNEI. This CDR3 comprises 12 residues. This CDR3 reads CAGSGTGRGYTF. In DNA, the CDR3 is TGTGCCGGCAGTGGGACAGGGAGGGGCTACACCTTC.

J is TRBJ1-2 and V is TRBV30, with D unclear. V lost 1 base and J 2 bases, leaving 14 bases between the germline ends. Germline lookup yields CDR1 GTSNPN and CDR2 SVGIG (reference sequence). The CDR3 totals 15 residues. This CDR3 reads CAWSGALTANYGYTF. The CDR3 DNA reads TGTGCCTGGAGTGGGGCACTAACTGCGAACTATGGCTACACCTTC.

The CDR3 DNA reads as TGTGCCAGCAGCCCGGACGCCCGGGATACGCAGTATTTT. Protein: CASSPDARDTQYF. The chain recombines TRBV9 with TRBJ2-3, with unresolved D. Trimming removed 4 bases from V and 6 bases from J, with 12 bases in between. CDR1 is SGDLS, CDR2 YYNGEE, per germline. CDR3 length equals 13 residues.

In DNA form, the CDR3 reads TGTGCCAGCAGCTTGGGGGGACCAGGGTTCCTTGAAAAACTGTTTTTT. This codes for CASSLGGPGFLEKLFF. This sequence joins TRBV5-6 and TRBJ1-4; D is perhaps TRBD1 (5 bases). This CDR3 spans 16 amino acids. CDR1 is SGHDT, CDR2 YYEEEE, per germline. V was pared by 0 bases and J by 7 bases, with 16 bases between.

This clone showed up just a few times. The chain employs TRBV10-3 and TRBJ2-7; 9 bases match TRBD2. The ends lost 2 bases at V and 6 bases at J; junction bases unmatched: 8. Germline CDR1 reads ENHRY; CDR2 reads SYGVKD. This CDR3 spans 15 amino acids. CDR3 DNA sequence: TGTGCCATCAGTGAGGGGTCTAGCGGGGAGGTCGAGCAGTACTTC. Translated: CAISEGSSGEVEQYF.

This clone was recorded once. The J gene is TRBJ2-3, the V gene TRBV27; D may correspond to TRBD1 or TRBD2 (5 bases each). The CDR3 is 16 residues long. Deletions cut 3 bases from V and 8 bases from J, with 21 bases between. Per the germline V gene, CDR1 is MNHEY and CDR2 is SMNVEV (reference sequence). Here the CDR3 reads CASSFRGGSPRGTQYF. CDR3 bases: TGTGCCAGCAGTTTCCGTGGGGGTTCCCCCCGAGGTACGCAGTATTTT.

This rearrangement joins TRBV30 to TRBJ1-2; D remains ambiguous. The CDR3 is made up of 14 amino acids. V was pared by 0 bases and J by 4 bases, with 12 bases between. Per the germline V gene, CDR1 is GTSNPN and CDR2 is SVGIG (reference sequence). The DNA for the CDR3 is TGTGCCTGGAGTGTACATGAGGGAAGCTATGGCTACACCTTC. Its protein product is CAWSVHEGSYGYTF.

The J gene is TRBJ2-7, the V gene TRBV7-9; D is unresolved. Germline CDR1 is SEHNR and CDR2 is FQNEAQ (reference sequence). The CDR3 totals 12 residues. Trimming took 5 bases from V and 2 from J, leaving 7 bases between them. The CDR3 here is CASSPLAYEQYF. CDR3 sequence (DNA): TGTGCCAGCAGCCCCCTGGCCTACGAGCAGTACTTC.

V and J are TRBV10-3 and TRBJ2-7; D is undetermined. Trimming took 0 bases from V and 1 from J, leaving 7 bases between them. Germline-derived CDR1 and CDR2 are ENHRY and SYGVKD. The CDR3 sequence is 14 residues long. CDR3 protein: CAISESGRSYEQYF. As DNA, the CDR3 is TGTGCCATCAGTGAGTCGGGTAGGTCCTACGAGCAGTACTTC.

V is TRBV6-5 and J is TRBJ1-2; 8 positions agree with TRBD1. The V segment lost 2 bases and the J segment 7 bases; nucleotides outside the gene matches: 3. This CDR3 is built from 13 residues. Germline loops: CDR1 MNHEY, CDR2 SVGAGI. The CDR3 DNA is TGTGCCAGCAGTTACAGGGGGACAGGTGGCTACACCTTC. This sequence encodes CASSYRGTGGYTF.

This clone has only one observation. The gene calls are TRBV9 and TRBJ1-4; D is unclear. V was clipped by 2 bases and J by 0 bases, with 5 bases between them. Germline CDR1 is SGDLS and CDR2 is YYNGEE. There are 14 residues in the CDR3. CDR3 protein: CASSVSTTNEKLFF. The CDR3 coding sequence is TGTGCCAGCAGCGTTTCAACAACTAATGAAAAACTGTTTTTT. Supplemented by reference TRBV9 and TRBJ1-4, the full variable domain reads DSGVTQTPKHLITATGQRVTLRCSPRSGDLSVYWYQQSLDQGLQFLIQYYNGEERAKGNILERFSAQQFPDLHSELNLSSLELGDSALYFCASSVSTTNEKLFFGSGTQLSVL.

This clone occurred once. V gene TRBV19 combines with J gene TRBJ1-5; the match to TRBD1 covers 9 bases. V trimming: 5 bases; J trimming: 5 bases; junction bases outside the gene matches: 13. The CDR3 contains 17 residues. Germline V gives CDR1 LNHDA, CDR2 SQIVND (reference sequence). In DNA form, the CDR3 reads TGTGCCAGTAGTGCCCGGGGCTGGACAGGGGACGATCAGCCCCAGCATTTT. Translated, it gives CASSARGWTGDDQPQHF.

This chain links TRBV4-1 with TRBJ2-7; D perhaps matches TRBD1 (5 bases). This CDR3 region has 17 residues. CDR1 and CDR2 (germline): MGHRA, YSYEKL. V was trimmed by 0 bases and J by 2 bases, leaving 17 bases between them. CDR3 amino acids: CASSQDNTGLPPYEQYF. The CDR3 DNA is TGCGCCAGCAGCCAAGATAATACAGGCCTACCCCCCTACGAGCAGTACTTC.

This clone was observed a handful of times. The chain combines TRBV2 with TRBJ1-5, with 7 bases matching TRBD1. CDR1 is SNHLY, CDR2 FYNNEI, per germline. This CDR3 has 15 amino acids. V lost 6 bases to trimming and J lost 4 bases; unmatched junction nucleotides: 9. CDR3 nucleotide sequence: TGTGCCAGCAGCTTCCAGACAGGGCCAAATCAGCCCCAGCATTTT. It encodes CASSFQTGPNQPQHF.

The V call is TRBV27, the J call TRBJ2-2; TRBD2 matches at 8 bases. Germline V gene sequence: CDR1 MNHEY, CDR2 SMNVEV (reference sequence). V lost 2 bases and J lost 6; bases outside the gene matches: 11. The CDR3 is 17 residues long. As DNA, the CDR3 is TGTGCCAGCAGTTTAAGTCGGCGGACTAGCCCCCCCGGGGAGCTGTTTTTT. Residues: CASSLSRRTSPPGELFF.

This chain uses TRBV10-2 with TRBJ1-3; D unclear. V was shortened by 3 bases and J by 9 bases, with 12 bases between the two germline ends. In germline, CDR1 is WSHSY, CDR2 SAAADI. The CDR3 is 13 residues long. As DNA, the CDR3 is TGCGCCAGCAGTGACGGCAGTCTGACCACCATATATTTT. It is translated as CASSDGSLTTIYF.

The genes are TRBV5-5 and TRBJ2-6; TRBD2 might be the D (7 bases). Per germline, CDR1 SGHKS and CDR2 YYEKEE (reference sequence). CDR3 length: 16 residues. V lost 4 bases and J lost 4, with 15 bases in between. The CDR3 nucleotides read TGTGCCAGCAGCGCGATCGGGGGGCCCGGGGCCAACGTCCTGACTTTC. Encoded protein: CASSAIGGPGANVLTF.

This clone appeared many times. The CDR3, as DNA: TGTGCCAGCAGTGAAGCGTCGCCCAGGACCGGGGAGCTGTTTTTT. As protein: CASSEASPRTGELFF. The chain joins TRBV2 to TRBJ2-2; no definite D call. Trimming removed 0 bases from V and 5 bases from J, with 10 bases in between. This CDR3 is built from 15 residues. Germline V gene lookup returns CDR1 SNHLY and CDR2 FYNNEI. The variable domain in full, completed from reference TRBV2 and TRBJ2-2, reads EPEVTQTPSHQVTQMGQEVILRCVPISNHLYFYWYRQILGQKVEFLVSFYNNEISEKSEIFDDQFSVERPDGSNFTLKIRSTKLEDSAMYFCASSEASPRTGELFFGEGSRLTVL.

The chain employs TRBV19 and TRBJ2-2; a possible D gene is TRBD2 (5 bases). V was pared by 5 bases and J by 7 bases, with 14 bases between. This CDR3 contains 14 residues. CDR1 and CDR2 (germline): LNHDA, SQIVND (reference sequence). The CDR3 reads CASSDLARGGELFF. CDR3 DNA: TGTGCCAGTAGTGATTTAGCGAGAGGCGGGGAGCTGTTTTTT.

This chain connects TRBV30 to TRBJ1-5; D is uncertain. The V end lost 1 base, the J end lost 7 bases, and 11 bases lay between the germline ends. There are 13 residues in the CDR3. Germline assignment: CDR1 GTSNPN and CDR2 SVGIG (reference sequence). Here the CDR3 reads CAWSERAQQPQHF. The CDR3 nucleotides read TGTGCCTGGAGTGAGCGGGCACAGCAGCCCCAGCATTTT.

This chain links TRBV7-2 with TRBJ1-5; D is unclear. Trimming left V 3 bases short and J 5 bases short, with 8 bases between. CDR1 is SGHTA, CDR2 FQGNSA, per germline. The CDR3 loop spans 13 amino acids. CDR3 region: CASSFSEHQPQHF. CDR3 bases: TGTGCCAGCAGCTTTTCCGAGCATCAGCCCCAGCATTTT.